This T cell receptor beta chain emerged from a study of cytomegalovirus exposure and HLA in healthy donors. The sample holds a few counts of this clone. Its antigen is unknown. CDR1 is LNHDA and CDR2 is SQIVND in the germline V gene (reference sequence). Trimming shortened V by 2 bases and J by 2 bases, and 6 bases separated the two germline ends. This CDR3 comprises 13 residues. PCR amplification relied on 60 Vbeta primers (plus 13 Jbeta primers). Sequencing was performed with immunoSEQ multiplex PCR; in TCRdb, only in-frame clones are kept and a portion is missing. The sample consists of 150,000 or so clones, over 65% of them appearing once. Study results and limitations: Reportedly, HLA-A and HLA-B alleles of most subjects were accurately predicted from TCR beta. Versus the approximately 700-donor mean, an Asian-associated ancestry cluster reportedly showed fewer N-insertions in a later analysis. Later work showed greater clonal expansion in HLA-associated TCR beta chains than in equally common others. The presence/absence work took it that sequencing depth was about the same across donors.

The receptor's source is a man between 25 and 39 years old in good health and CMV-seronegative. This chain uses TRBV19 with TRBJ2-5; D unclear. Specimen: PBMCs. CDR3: CASSILRQETQYF. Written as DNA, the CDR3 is TGTGCCAGTAGTATACTCCGTCAAGAGACCCAGTACTTC.